This TCR beta chain was identified during a study of blood T cell repertoires in COVID-19. Method: immunoSEQ multiplex PCR; TCRdb's copy keeps in-frame clones and lacks some. There are some 400,000 clones in the sample; roughly 90% occur only once, and 0.86% lies in the top ten. This clonotype originated in a woman aged 40 to 50 who had been exposed to COVID-19. Sequencing was carried out using PBMCs or T cells enriched from blood (not recorded which).

The CDR3 sequence is CAWGPGQGNPLSNQPQHF. DNA for the CDR3: TGTGCCTGGGGGCCGGGACAGGGGAACCCCCTTAGCAATCAGCCCCAGCATTTT. The chain uses TRBV30 and TRBJ1-5; TRBD1 matches 10 bases. Germline CDR1 reads GTSNPN; CDR2 reads SVGIG (reference sequence). This CDR3 region has 18 residues. The ends lost 5 bases at V and 0 bases at J; junction bases unmatched: 13.